A selection of T cell receptor beta chains follows, all from one sample in a study of identical twins' blood T cells. TCRdb re-called the 5' RACE reads with MiXCR, one entry per CDR3 protein. The sample comprises a few hundred thousand distinct CDR3 sequences, roughly 31% of which are singletons, and 5.5% to 7% rests with the top ten. Source material: PBMCs. The receptors shown here come from a woman aged 18 to 50 in good health. CDR3s include the opening cysteine and the closing phenylalanine or tryptophan. Each record gives: V gene, J gene, clone size, D gene, CDR3 protein, CDR3 DNA. The D gene is left open where the match is weak. Not every row has a clone size; where given, it reads once, few, many or a size class.

TRBV6-5,TRBJ2-7,NA,NA,CASSYLVGRDYEQYF,TGTGCCAGCAGTTACCTTGTGGGACGAGACTACGAGCAGTACTTC
TRBV19,TRBJ1-2,few,NA,CASSINSYRYGYTF,TGTGCCAGTAGTATTAACAGTTATCGCTATGGCTACACCTTC
TRBV20-1,TRBJ2-5,NA,NA,CSARIDPGRETQYF,TGCAGTGCACGGATTGACCCTGGACGGGAGACCCAGTACTTC
TRBV7-9,TRBJ1-2,NA,NA,CASSLGFRGDGYTF,TGTGCCAGCAGCTTAGGGTTCCGGGGAGATGGCTACACCTTC
TRBV12-3/TRBV12-4,TRBJ2-1,NA,TRBD2,CASSLDPAGGPYNEQFF,TGTGCCAGCAGTTTAGACCCAGCGGGGGGCCCCTACAATGAGCAGTTCTTC
TRBV5-1,TRBJ2-7,many,TRBD1,CASSTAPGQGSYEQYF,TGCGCCAGCAGCACGGCTCCGGGACAGGGTTCTTACGAGCAGTACTTC
TRBV20-1,TRBJ1-6,many,NA,CSAKTTGGMDSPLHF,TGCAGTGCTAAGACAACAGGAGGAATGGATTCACCCCTCCACTTT
TRBV6-5,TRBJ1-4,NA,NA,CASRYSGVSTNEKLFF,TGTGCCAGCAGGTACTCGGGAGTTTCAACTAATGAAAAACTGTTTTTT
TRBV6-5,TRBJ2-7,NA,NA,CASSYSWRVEGYEQYF,TGTGCCAGCAGTTACTCTTGGCGGGTCGAAGGGTACGAGCAGTACTTC
TRBV20-1,TRBJ1-5,few,NA,CSANHGNQPQHF,TGCAGTGCCAACCATGGGAATCAGCCCCAGCATTTT
TRBV11-2,TRBJ1-1,NA,NA,CASSLVGPNTEAFF,TGTGCCAGCAGCTTAGTCGGGCCGAACACTGAAGCTTTCTTT
TRBV12-3/TRBV12-4,TRBJ2-5,few,TRBD1,CSSSWDRGPETQYF,TGTTCCAGCAGTTGGGACAGGGGACCAGAGACCCAGTACTTC
TRBV28,TRBJ2-7,NA,NA,CASSSPQEQYF,TGTGCCAGCAGTTCCCCACAAGAGCAGTACTTC